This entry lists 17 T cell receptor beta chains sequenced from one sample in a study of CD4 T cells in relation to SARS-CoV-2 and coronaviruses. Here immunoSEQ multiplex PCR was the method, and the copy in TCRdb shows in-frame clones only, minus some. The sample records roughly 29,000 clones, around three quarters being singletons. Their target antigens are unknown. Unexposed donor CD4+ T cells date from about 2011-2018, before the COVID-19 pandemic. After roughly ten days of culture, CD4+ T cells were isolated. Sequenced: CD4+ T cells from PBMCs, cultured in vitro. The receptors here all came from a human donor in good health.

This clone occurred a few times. CDR3 amino acids: CASSQGGGNQPQHF. CDR3 DNA sequence: TGTGCCAGCAGCCAGGGGGGAGGGAATCAGCCCCAGCATTTT. The chain carries TRBV3-1 (or the pseudogene TRBV3-2) and TRBJ1-5; weak D call: TRBD1 (5 bases). The CDR3 runs to 14 residues. CDR1 and CDR2 (germline): LGHDT, YNNKEL (reference sequence). Deletions cut 3 bases from V and 4 bases from J, with 10 bases between.

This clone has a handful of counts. CDR3 region: CASIPMVGASEAFF. DNA for the CDR3: TGTGCCAGCATCCCCATGGTGGGAGCCTCTGAAGCTTTCTTT. This chain links TRBV9 with TRBJ1-1, with D hard to call. Trimming shortened V by 6 bases and J by 6 bases, and 18 bases separated the two germline ends. Germline CDR1 SGDLS, CDR2 YYNGEE. The CDR3 totals 14 residues.

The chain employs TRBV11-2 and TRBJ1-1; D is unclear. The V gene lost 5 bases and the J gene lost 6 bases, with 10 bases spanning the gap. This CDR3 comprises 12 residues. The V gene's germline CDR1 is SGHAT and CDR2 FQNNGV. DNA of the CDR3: TGTGCCAGCAGCCCCGGGGAACCTGAAGCTTTCTTT. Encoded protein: CASSPGEPEAFF.

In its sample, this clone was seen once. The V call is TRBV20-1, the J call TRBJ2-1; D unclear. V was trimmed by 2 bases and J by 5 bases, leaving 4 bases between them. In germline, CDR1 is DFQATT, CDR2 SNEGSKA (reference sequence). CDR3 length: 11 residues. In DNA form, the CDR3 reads TGCAGTGCTAGACCCCACAATGAGCAGTTCTTC. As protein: CSARPHNEQFF.

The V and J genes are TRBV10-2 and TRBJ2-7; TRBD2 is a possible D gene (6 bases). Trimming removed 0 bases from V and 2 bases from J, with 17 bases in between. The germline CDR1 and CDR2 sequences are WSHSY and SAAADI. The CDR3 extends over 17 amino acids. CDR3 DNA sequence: TGCGCCAGCAGTGAGTCGATCTGGTCAGGGAGGCCCTACGAGCAGTACTTC. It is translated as CASSESIWSGRPYEQYF.

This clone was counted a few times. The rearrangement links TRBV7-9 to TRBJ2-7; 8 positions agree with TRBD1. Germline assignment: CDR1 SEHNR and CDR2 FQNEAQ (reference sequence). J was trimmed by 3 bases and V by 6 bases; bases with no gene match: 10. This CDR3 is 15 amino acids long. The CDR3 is CASSFSMDRVYEQYF. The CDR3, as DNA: TGTGCCAGCAGTTTTTCCATGGACAGGGTCTACGAGCAGTACTTC.

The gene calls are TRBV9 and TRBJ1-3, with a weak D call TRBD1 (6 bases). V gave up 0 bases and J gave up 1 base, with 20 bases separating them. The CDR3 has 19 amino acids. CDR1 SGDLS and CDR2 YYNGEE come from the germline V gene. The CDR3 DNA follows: TGTGCCAGCAGCGTAGAGGGAGCGGGGGGGGCCACTTCTGGAAACACCATATATTTT. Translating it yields CASSVEGAGGATSGNTIYF.

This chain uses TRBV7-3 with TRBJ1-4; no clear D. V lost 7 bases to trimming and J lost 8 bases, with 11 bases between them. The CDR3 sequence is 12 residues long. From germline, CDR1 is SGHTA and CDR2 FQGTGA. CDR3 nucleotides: TGTGCCAGCATTGGCCGAGAAGAAAAACTGTTTTTT. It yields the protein CASIGREEKLFF. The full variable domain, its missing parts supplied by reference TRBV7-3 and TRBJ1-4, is GAGVSQTPSNKVTEKGKYVELRCDPISGHTALYWYRQSLGQGPEFLIYFQGTGAADDSGLPNDRFFAVRPEGSVSTLKIQRTERGDSAVYLCASIGREEKLFFGSGTQLSVL.

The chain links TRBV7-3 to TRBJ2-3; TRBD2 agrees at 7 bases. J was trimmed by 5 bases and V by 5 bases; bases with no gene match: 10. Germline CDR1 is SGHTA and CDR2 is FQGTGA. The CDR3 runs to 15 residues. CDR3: CASSPGLGRIDTQYF. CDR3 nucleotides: TGTGCCAGCAGCCCAGGACTAGGAAGGATAGATACGCAGTATTTT.

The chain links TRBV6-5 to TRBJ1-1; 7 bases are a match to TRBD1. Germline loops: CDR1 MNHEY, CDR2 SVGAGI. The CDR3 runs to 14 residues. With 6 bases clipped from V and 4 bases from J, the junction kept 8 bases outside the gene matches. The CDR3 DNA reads TGTGCCAGCAGACAACGGCAGGGGGGCACTGAAGCTTTCTTT. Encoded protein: CASRQRQGGTEAFF.

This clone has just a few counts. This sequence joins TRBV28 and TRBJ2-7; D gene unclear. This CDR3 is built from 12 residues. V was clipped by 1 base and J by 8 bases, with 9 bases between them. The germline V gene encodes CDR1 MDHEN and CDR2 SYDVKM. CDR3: CASSLSATKQYF. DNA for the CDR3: TGTGCCAGCAGTTTATCGGCTACTAAGCAGTACTTC.

The CDR3: CASSGFGPLEQFF. CDR3 DNA: TGTGCCAGCAGTGGGTTTGGTCCCCTAGAGCAGTTCTTC. The chain uses TRBV6-2 or TRBV6-3 and TRBJ2-1; D is undetermined. With 5 bases removed from V and 10 bases from J, the gap between germline ends came to 15 bases. The CDR3 length is 13 residues. The germline gives CDR1 MNHEY, CDR2 SVGEGT.

The CDR3, as DNA: TGTGCCAGCAGCCCTCGTCGACTAGCGGGGGCCAGGGCCCAGTACTTC. Translated: CASSPRRLAGARAQYF. The V call is TRBV7-2, the J call TRBJ2-5; 12 bases are shared with TRBD2. From germline, CDR1 is SGHTA and CDR2 FQGNSA. V was pared by 5 bases and J by 9 bases, with 13 bases of the junction left unmatched. This CDR3 is built from 16 residues.

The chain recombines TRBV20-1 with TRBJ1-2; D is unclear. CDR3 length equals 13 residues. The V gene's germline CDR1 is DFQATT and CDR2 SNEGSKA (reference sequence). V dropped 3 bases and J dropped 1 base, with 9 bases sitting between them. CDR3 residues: CSASAGYNYGYTF. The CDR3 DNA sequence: TGCAGTGCTAGTGCCGGGTATAACTATGGCTACACCTTC.

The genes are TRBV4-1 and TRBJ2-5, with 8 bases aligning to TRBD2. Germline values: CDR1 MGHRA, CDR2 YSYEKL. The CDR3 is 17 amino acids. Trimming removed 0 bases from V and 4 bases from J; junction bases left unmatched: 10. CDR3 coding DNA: TGCGCCAGCAGCCAAGACAACTTAGCGGGGCTGGGAGAGACCCAGTACTTC. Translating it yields CASSQDNLAGLGETQYF.

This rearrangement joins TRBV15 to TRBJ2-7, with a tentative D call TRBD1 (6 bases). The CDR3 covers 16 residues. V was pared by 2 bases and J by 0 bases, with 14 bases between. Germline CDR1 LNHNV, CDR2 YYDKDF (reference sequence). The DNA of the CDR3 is TGTGCCACCAGCAGAATAGGACAGTCAAACTCCTACGAGCAGTACTTC. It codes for CATSRIGQSNSYEQYF. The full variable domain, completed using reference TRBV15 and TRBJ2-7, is DAMVIQNPRYQVTQFGKPVTLSCSQTLNHNVMYWYQQKSSQAPKLLFHYYDKDFNNEADTPDNFQSRRPNTSFCFLDIRSPGLGDTAMYLCATSRIGQSNSYEQYFGPGTRLTVT.

The CDR3 bases are TGTGCCAGCAGTGACCCGGGACAGGGTTTGGAAGAGCAGTACTTC. Translation gives CASSDPGQGLEEQYF. V and J are TRBV6-1 and TRBJ2-7; 9 bases are shared with TRBD1. CDR3 length equals 15 residues. Looked up from germline, CDR1 is MNHNS and CDR2 is SASEGT. V was pared by 3 bases and J by 7 bases, with 10 bases of the junction left unmatched.